The sequence of this TCR beta chain was determined in a study of T-cell reconstitution after alpha-beta-depleted transplantation in children (dated by TCRdb to about 2016). The study in broad terms: Using TCR repertoire profiling, the study followed T-cell immune reconstitution in a quantitative way in children after TCRalphabeta/CD19-depleted allogeneic hematopoietic cell transplantation.

With respect to this clonotype: This clone's antigen is unknown. Base qualities are missing; no much larger clone stands one base away.

Libraries were prepared through PCR. Sequencing instrument: Illumina HiSeq 2500. Molecular barcoding was employed in the preparation of TCR libraries, with unique molecular identifiers being used to normalize TCRbeta repertoire quantification. TCRdb reran the public reads through fastp at Q25 and MiXCR, keeping productive beta chains. A single entry per CDR3 protein holds the most common genes and DNA from its merged rows. Present in this sample are approximately 520,000 distinct CDR3 sequences, approximately 29% of which were seen just once. The leading ten clones occupy less than 2.5% of the sample. The receptor comes from a human donor who donated a stem cell graft to a child with aplastic anemia. Sequencing was performed on PBMCs from the stem cell graft donor, taken from the stem cell graft.

This receptor carries the CDR3 CASGLELAGVYNEQFF. The DNA is TGTGCTAGTGGTTTGGAGCTAGCGGGAGTATACAATGAGCAGTTCTTC. Here the chain combines TRBV12-5 and TRBJ2-1, and 10 junction bases match TRBD2. The CDR3, from cysteine to phenylalanine, totals 16 residues. The entry retains the CDR3 DNA only, 48 bases that are in frame from base 1. The V end gives up 1 base and the J end 4 bases, leaving 4 bases in the junction not matched to a gene. In the germline V gene, CDR1 corresponds to LGHNT and CDR2 to FRNRAP. Outside the CDR3, residues come from the reference TRBV12-5 and TRBJ2-1 proteins, so the full variable domain is: DARVTQTPRHKVTEMGQEVTMRCQPILGHNTVFWYRQTMMQGLELLAYFRNRAPLDDSGMPKDRFSAEMPDATLATLKIQPSEPRDSAVYFCASGLELAGVYNEQFFGPGTRLTVL.